A single sample is the source of the 20 T cell receptor beta chains below, sequenced in a study of blood T cells in healthy people across ages. The authors ran a second PCR of about 7 to 11 cycles using a sample-barcoded 5' primer and a J-beta primer mix. From the 5' RACE reads, TCRdb called clonotypes with MiXCR, one entry per CDR3 protein. The sample lists some 800,000 distinct CDR3 sequences; under 55% were seen once. Sequencing was performed on blood. The source is a man between 60 and 70 years old in good health.

This sequence joins TRBV6-2 or TRBV6-3 and TRBJ2-5; 12 positions agree with TRBD2. The CDR3 is 18 residues long. Germline lookup yields CDR1 MNHEY and CDR2 SVGEGT. Losses at the gene ends were 5 bases for V and 4 bases for J; bases not matched to a gene: 14. The CDR3 spells CASSLRTSGVSSRETQYF. CDR3 bases: TGTGCCAGCAGTCTCCGGACTAGCGGGGTTTCTTCTAGAGAGACCCAGTACTTC.

This clonotype was recorded a few times. J is TRBJ1-1 and V is TRBV15; no reliable D call. Germline loops: CDR1 LNHNV, CDR2 YYDKDF (reference sequence). Trimming pared 3 bases from V and 1 base from J, leaving 9 bases between. The length of the CDR3 is 14 residues. The CDR3 loop is CATSSQGGNTEAFF. Written as DNA, the CDR3 is TGTGCCACCAGCAGCCAAGGAGGGAACACTGAAGCTTTCTTT.

This chain links TRBV6-5 with TRBJ2-4, with D unresolved. Per germline, CDR1 MNHEY and CDR2 SVGAGI. This CDR3 comprises 14 residues. The V end lost 6 bases, the J end lost 1 base, and 10 bases lay between the germline ends. The CDR3 region has the DNA TGTGCCAGCAGATCGATGAGGGCCAAAAACATTCAGTACTTC. This codes for CASRSMRAKNIQYF.

This clonotype was recorded a few times. The chain uses TRBV6-1 and TRBJ2-7; 10 nucleotides agree with TRBD2. Germline V CDR1 and CDR2: MNHNS, SASEGT. The CDR3 length is 16 residues. Trimming took 5 bases from V and 10 from J; bases not matched to a gene: 17. This chain's CDR3 is CASSPGSSGGKESQYF. CDR3 DNA: TGTGCCAGCAGTCCCGGTTCTAGCGGGGGAAAAGAGTCCCAGTACTTC.

The chain employs TRBV7-9 and TRBJ1-1; the match to TRBD1 covers 9 bases. Losses at the gene ends were 5 bases for V and 1 base for J; bases not matched to a gene: 8. Germline CDR1 reads SEHNR; CDR2 reads FQNEAQ (reference sequence). This CDR3 is 16 amino acids long. The CDR3 loop is CASSPKGQGTNTEAFF. As DNA, the CDR3 is TGTGCCAGCAGCCCCAAGGGACAGGGAACGAACACTGAAGCTTTCTTT.

This clonotype was seen only a few times. J is TRBJ1-2 and V is TRBV9; the D is unclear. The CDR3 is 14 residues long. Trimming took off 6 bases at V and 2 bases at J, with 14 bases between the two ends. Germline CDR1 SGDLS, CDR2 YYNGEE. CDR3: CASTDGVRNYGYTF. CDR3 nucleotides: TGTGCCAGCACCGACGGGGTTAGGAACTATGGCTACACCTTC.

The rearrangement uses TRBV12-1 and TRBJ2-5; the table assigns TRBD1, which was not confirmed against the DNA. TRBV12-1 corresponds to a pseudogene. The CDR3 totals 15 residues. The chain's CDR3 is CASSFPRGRTLRQYF. CDR3 coding DNA: TGTGCCAGCAGCTTTCCCCGGGGACGGACTCTTCGGCAGTACTTC.

This chain uses TRBV3-1 with TRBJ2-7; TRBD1 might be the D (6 bases). This CDR3 region has 13 residues. V lost 2 bases and J lost 3, with 8 bases in between. The germline V gene encodes CDR1 LGHDT and CDR2 YNNKEL (reference sequence). For the CDR3, the DNA is TGTGCCAGCAGCCAACAGGGGCACTACGAGCAGTACTTC. The encoded protein is CASSQQGHYEQYF.

As for this clonotype: Sequence at one end of the junction differs from germline and may be a read error. The rearrangement links TRBV4-1 to TRBJ2-1; 10 bases align to TRBD2. Germline CDR1 and CDR2: MGHRA and YSYEKL. CDR3 length equals 18 residues. This CDR3 reads CASSQDSASGGSYDEQFF. CDR3 bases: TGCGCCAGCAGCCAAGATTCAGCTAGCGGGGGCTCCTACGATGAGCAGTTCTTC.

With respect to this clonotype: A junction boundary mismatches the germline segment, possibly from a read error. The J gene is TRBJ2-1, the V gene TRBV20-1; D not resolved. Germline assignment: CDR1 DFQATT and CDR2 SNEGSKA (reference sequence). This CDR3 has 13 residues. CDR3 sequence: CSAQEKSYNKQFF. For the CDR3, the DNA is TGCAGCGCTCAGGAGAAATCGTACAATAAGCAGTTCTTC.

Turning to this clonotype: The junction shows a germline mismatch at one end, possibly a read error. The chain combines TRBV29-1 with TRBJ2-1; TRBD2 agrees at 9 bases. This CDR3 is built from 12 residues. CDR1 and CDR2 from the germline V gene are SQVTM and ANQGSEA. The CDR3 region is CGVEELAGEQFF. CDR3 nucleotides: TGCGGCGTTGAAGAGCTAGCGGGGGAGCAGTTCTTC.

The chain joins TRBV13 to TRBJ2-4; 12 bases are shared with TRBD2. Trimming took 5 bases from V and 3 from J; bases not matched to a gene: 2. The CDR3 is made up of 15 amino acids. Germline V gene data show CDR1 as PRHDT and CDR2 as FYEKMQ (reference sequence). CDR3 in DNA: TGTGCCAGCAGCCTAGCGGGGGGGAGCAAAAACATTCAGTACTTC. Its protein product is CASSLAGGSKNIQYF.

The V call is TRBV27, the J call TRBJ2-4; 9 nucleotides agree with TRBD1. The end of the DNA fits TRBJ2-7 better, so the J call may be wrong. This CDR3 contains 16 residues. From germline, CDR1 is MNHEY and CDR2 SMNVEV (reference sequence). The DNA of the CDR3 is TGTGCCAGCAGTTCAACGGACAGGGGTATTACCAACGAGCAGTACTTC. The encoded protein is CASSSTDRGITNEQYF.

The V call is TRBV6-2 or TRBV6-3, the J call TRBJ1-5, with TRBD1 identical over 7 bases. The CDR3 is 16 amino acids. V dropped 6 bases and J dropped 7; count of bases not matched to a gene: 15. Germline V gene data show CDR1 as MNHEY and CDR2 as SVGEGT. The CDR3 region is CASSGRQGKASQPQHF. In DNA form, the CDR3 reads TGTGCCAGCAGCGGGAGACAGGGAAAGGCGTCCCAGCCCCAGCATTTT.

The chain recombines TRBV25-1 with TRBJ2-1, with D perhaps matching TRBD1 (6 bases). CDR3 length equals 16 residues. The germline V and J ends were trimmed by 4 bases and 0 bases, with 13 bases remaining between them. The germline V gene has CDR1 MGHDK and CDR2 SYGVNS. CDR3 residues: CASSGAWTASYNEQFF. The CDR3 DNA sequence: TGTGCCAGCAGTGGGGCATGGACAGCCTCCTACAATGAGCAGTTCTTC.

This clonotype was seen more than once but under ten times. The chain employs TRBV20-1 and TRBJ1-2, with D tentatively TRBD1 (5 bases). The germline gives CDR1 DFQATT, CDR2 SNEGSKA (reference sequence). V was trimmed by 0 bases and J by 7 bases, leaving 15 bases between them. This CDR3 has 14 residues. CDR3 loop: CSARDLGVVRGYTF. The CDR3 nucleotides read TGCAGTGCTAGAGATCTGGGGGTTGTACGTGGCTACACCTTC.

The chain links TRBV12-3 or TRBV12-4 to TRBJ1-1; D uncertain. This CDR3 region has 13 residues. V dropped 6 bases and J dropped 7 bases, with 15 bases sitting between them. The chain's CDR3 is CASRGDSSVEAFF. The CDR3 DNA is TGTGCCAGCAGGGGCGACTCCTCGGTTGAAGCTTTCTTT.

The genes are TRBV12-3 or TRBV12-4 and TRBJ2-5; 7 nucleotides align to TRBD1. This CDR3 has 14 amino acids. The ends lost 6 bases at V and 4 bases at J; junction bases unmatched: 8. The CDR3 loop is CASRGGLHAETQYF. DNA of the CDR3: TGTGCCAGCAGAGGGGGCCTGCATGCAGAGACCCAGTACTTC.

In DNA, the CDR3 is TGTGCCAGTTCTAACAGGGCCTTTAATGAAAAACTGTTTTTT. As protein: CASSNRAFNEKLFF. The rearrangement uses TRBV12-3 or TRBV12-4 and TRBJ1-4, with D perhaps TRBD1 (6 bases). Trimming pared 9 bases from V and 4 bases from J, leaving 15 bases between. The CDR3 is 14 amino acids.

This clonotype was seen more than once but under ten times. This chain links TRBV3-1 with TRBJ1-2; 9 nucleotides align to TRBD1. CDR3 size: 15 residues. Trimming removed 3 bases from V and 4 bases from J; junction bases left unmatched: 6. Germline lookup yields CDR1 LGHDT and CDR2 YNNKEL (reference sequence). In DNA form, the CDR3 reads TGTGCCAGCAGCCATGAACAGGGGGCGAGCTATGGCTACACCTTC. Translation gives CASSHEQGASYGYTF. Together with reference TRBV3-1 and TRBJ1-2, the CDR3 gives the full variable domain: DTAVSQTPKYLVTQMGNDKSIKCEQNLGHDTMYWYKQDSKKFLKIMFSYNNKELIINETVPNRFSPKSPDKAHLNLHINSLELGDSAVYFCASSHEQGASYGYTFGSGTRLTVV.